These 30 T cell receptor beta chains came from one sample sequenced in a study of regulatory T cells in long-lasting Graves disease. The authors built TCR beta libraries using iRepertoire HTBI primers and Arm-PCR of CDR3 regions. TCRdb analysed the multiplex PCR reads with MiXCR anew, one entry per CDR3 protein. Among a few hundred thousand distinct CDR3 sequences, about 10% were seen once, and the ten largest hold 18%. Specified time point: newly diagnosed GD, antithyroid drugs for less than 3 months. Making the TCR library involved RNA that had been extracted from PBMCs. These data were also reused for a study on T cells in Graves' hyperthyroidism and ophthalmopathy.

This specimen consisted of peripheral blood mononuclear cells (PBMCs), obtained at new diagnosis, from a patient treated with antithyroid drugs. These receptors all stem from a woman aged 18-30 years with Graves disease.

This clonotype was counted at least ten times. The chain recombines TRBV5-4 with TRBJ2-2; the D gene is possibly TRBD1 (6 bases). The CDR3 consists of 13 residues. The germline gives CDR1 SGHNT, CDR2 YYREEE (reference sequence). The germline V and J ends were trimmed by 0 bases and 7 bases, with 7 bases remaining between them. The chain's CDR3 is CASSLGQDGELFF. The CDR3 nucleotides are TGTGCCAGCAGCTTGGGACAGGACGGGGAGCTGTTTTTT.

This clonotype showed up many times. The chain combines TRBV4-1 with TRBJ1-1; possible D gene TRBD1, 5 bases. The V gene lost 0 bases and the J gene lost 4 bases, with 12 bases spanning the gap. This CDR3 is 15 amino acids long. The germline V gene has CDR1 MGHRA and CDR2 YSYEKL. Written as DNA, the CDR3 is TGCGCCAGCAGCCAAGAAGGCCAGGGTTCCACTGAAGCTTTCTTT. Translation gives CASSQEGQGSTEAFF.

The table lists this clonotype with many counts. The chain has TRBV7-3 and TRBJ1-1; D unresolved. This CDR3 region has 13 residues. Per the germline V gene, CDR1 is SGHTA and CDR2 is FQGTGA. V lost 5 bases and J 0 bases, leaving 7 bases between the germline ends. The CDR3 loop reads CASSLMMNTEAFF. CDR3 sequence (DNA): TGTGCCAGCAGCCTCATGATGAACACTGAAGCTTTCTTT.

This clonotype appeared many times. The chain uses TRBV6-2 or TRBV6-3 and TRBJ1-5; no reliable D call. V lost 0 bases and J 3 bases, leaving 12 bases between the germline ends. The germline gives CDR1 MNHEY, CDR2 SVGEGT. This CDR3 is built from 16 residues. The CDR3 DNA is TGTGCCAGCAGTTACTCCGCGGTGGAGTTCAATCAGCCCCAGCATTTT. It translates to CASSYSAVEFNQPQHF.

Ten or more counts support this clonotype. The chain links TRBV7-2 to TRBJ2-3, with unresolved D. V was cut by 9 bases and J by 1 base, with 14 bases left in between. The CDR3 is made up of 14 amino acids. The V gene's germline CDR1 is SGHTA and CDR2 FQGNSA. CDR3 in amino acids: CASTTYLGTDTQYF. The CDR3 DNA reads as TGTGCCAGTACCACATATCTGGGCACAGATACGCAGTATTTT.

This clonotype was detected many times. This sequence joins TRBV6-1 and TRBJ1-3; the D gene is possibly TRBD1 (6 bases). The CDR3 has 17 amino acids. Germline assignment: CDR1 MNHNS and CDR2 SASEGT. Trimming removed 3 bases at V and 0 bases at J, with 15 bases between. DNA of the CDR3: TGTGCCAGCAGTGACCGGACAGCAAAGAACTCTGGAAACACCATATATTTT. This sequence encodes CASSDRTAKNSGNTIYF.

This clonotype was picked up a small number of times. The chain links TRBV20-1 to TRBJ1-1; 7 bases agree with TRBD1. The CDR3 totals 14 residues. Germline lookup yields CDR1 DFQATT and CDR2 SNEGSKA (reference sequence). CDR3 DNA: TGCAGGGTGACAGGGCCGTTGGTCGATGCTGAAGCTTTCTTT. As protein: CRVTGPLVDAEAFF.

The rearrangement uses TRBV15 and TRBJ2-2; D is unresolved. CDR3 length: 14 residues. Germline loops: CDR1 LNHNV, CDR2 YYDKDF (reference sequence). Deletions cut 0 bases from V and 6 bases from J, with 8 bases between. The CDR3 sequence is CATSRDPGSGELFF. CDR3 sequence (DNA): TGTGCCACCAGCAGAGACCCTGGTTCCGGGGAGCTGTTTTTT.

This clonotype was detected many times. The V call is TRBV20-1, the J call TRBJ1-2, with 7 positions matching TRBD1. Germline V gene lookup returns CDR1 DFQATT and CDR2 SNEGSKA (reference sequence). The CDR3 totals 14 residues. V was clipped by 6 bases and J by 5 bases; unmatched bases: 12. Here the CDR3 reads CSAKQGVVGYGYTF. The CDR3, as DNA: TGCAGTGCCAAGCAGGGGGTGGTAGGATATGGCTACACCTTC.

This clonotype was counted ten times or more. This chain links TRBV2 with TRBJ2-1; no reliable D call. V was shortened by 6 bases and J by 6 bases, with 9 bases between the two germline ends. The germline CDR1 and CDR2 sequences are SNHLY and FYNNEI. The CDR3 has 12 residues. CDR3 residues: CASRRRANEQFF. DNA of the CDR3: TGTGCCAGCAGGCGCCGGGCCAATGAGCAGTTCTTC.

This clonotype was seen repeatedly, ten times or more. This sequence joins TRBV12-3 or TRBV12-4 and TRBJ1-2, with no clear D. Trimming removed 5 bases at V and 0 bases at J, with 19 bases between. CDR3 length: 17 residues. CDR3 in amino acids: CASSPLDPGQANYGYTF. For the CDR3, the DNA is TGTGCCAGCAGTCCACTGGACCCCGGGCAAGCTAACTATGGCTACACCTTC.

This clonotype was recorded at least ten times. V is TRBV20-1 and J is TRBJ1-5, with D hard to call. The CDR3 contains 13 residues. Germline loops: CDR1 DFQATT, CDR2 SNEGSKA (reference sequence). With 0 bases removed from V and 7 bases from J, the gap between germline ends came to 10 bases. The DNA for the CDR3 is TGCAGTGCTAGAGAGGACCGGGGACAGCCCCAGCATTTT. Translating it yields CSAREDRGQPQHF.

This clonotype has a count of ten or more. In DNA, the CDR3 is TGTGCCAGCAGTTTTAGACACCTAAATCAAGCCAAAAACATTCAGTACTTC. It is translated as CASSFRHLNQAKNIQYF. The rearrangement joins TRBV6-5 to TRBJ2-4; unclear D gene. With 4 bases removed from V and 0 bases from J, the gap between germline ends came to 16 bases. CDR3 length equals 17 residues. CDR1 and CDR2 from the germline V gene are MNHEY and SVGAGI.

This clonotype was observed at least ten times. V is TRBV27 and J is TRBJ1-3; 7 bases align to TRBD1. The CDR3 contains 16 residues. The germline CDR1 and CDR2 sequences are MNHEY and SMNVEV (reference sequence). V shed 6 bases and J 0 bases; nucleotides not matched to a gene: 8. The CDR3 DNA is TGTGCCAGCAGCGCGAACAGGGGATACTCTGGAAACACCATATATTTT. Its translation is CASSANRGYSGNTIYF.

This rearrangement joins TRBV20-1 to TRBJ2-5, with a weak D call TRBD1 (6 bases). Between the trimmed V and J ends, which lost 1 base and 3 bases, there was a span of 18 bases. The CDR3 length is 16 residues. The germline CDR1 and CDR2 sequences are DFQATT and SNEGSKA (reference sequence). The CDR3 DNA is TGCAGTGCTAGAGCCTTTCAGGGACACAGAAAAGAGACCCAGTACTTC. This codes for CSARAFQGHRKETQYF.

This clonotype has at least ten counts. This chain connects TRBV12-5 to TRBJ2-4; D remains unclear. Germline CDR1 is LGHNT and CDR2 is FRNRAP. CDR3 length: 14 residues. Trimming pared 4 bases from V and 6 bases from J, leaving 13 bases between. CDR3: CASGSLSELNIQYF. The DNA for the CDR3 is TGTGCTAGTGGTTCCTTGTCCGAACTAAACATTCAGTACTTC.

This clonotype was seen a single time. This chain joins TRBV5-1 and TRBJ2-5, with TRBD2 identical over 13 bases. The CDR3 sequence is 17 residues long. The germline V gene has CDR1 SGHRS and CDR2 YFSETQ. The J segment lost 2 bases and the V segment lost 0 bases, leaving 4 bases of the junction unmatched. CDR3 residues: CASSLDGTSGIQETQYF. CDR3 DNA: TGCGCCAGCAGCTTGGATGGGACTAGCGGGATACAAGAGACCCAGTACTTC.

There are many counts of this clonotype. V gene TRBV7-2 combines with J gene TRBJ2-7, with TRBD1 identical over 7 bases. CDR3 length: 16 residues. CDR1 is SGHTA, CDR2 FQGNSA, per germline. V lost 4 bases, J lost 4 bases, and 13 bases stayed unmatched. CDR3 DNA: TGTGCCAGCAGCTCTCTTACAGGGGCCAATTTTTACGAGCAGTACTTC. Its translation: CASSSLTGANFYEQYF. Complete variable domain (other parts from reference TRBV7-2 and TRBJ2-7): GAGVSQSPSNKVTEKGKDVELRCDPISGHTALYWYRQSLGQGLEFLIYFQGNSAPDKSGLPSDRFSAERTGGSVSTLTIQRTQQEDSAVYLCASSSLTGANFYEQYFGPGTRLTVT.

This clonotype was seen at least ten times. The chain couples TRBV7-8 to TRBJ2-7, with 11 nucleotides matching TRBD2. Trimming removed 1 base from V and 3 bases from J; junction bases left unmatched: 8. The germline gives CDR1 SGHVS, CDR2 FQNEAQ. The length of the CDR3 is 17 residues. CDR3 DNA sequence: TGTGCCAGCAGCTTAGGGTCCCGGGGGACTAGCGGCTACGAGCAGTACTTC. Amino acid sequence: CASSLGSRGTSGYEQYF.

In its sample, this clonotype was seen many times. The V gene is TRBV6-5, the J gene TRBJ2-5; the D gene is possibly TRBD1 (5 bases). Germline V lookup: CDR1 MNHEY, CDR2 SVGAGI. The CDR3 is made up of 17 amino acids. V gave up 2 bases and J gave up 5 bases, with 21 bases separating them. The CDR3 region is CASSYEGQGKGWETQYF. CDR3 sequence (DNA): TGTGCCAGCAGTTACGAAGGCCAGGGTAAAGGCTGGGAGACCCAGTACTTC.

This clonotype was counted many times. The chain carries TRBV28 and TRBJ2-7; no firm D call. The V end was cut by 3 bases, the J end by 8 bases, with 14 bases between. This CDR3 comprises 13 residues. Germline assignment: CDR1 MDHEN and CDR2 SYDVKM. In DNA, the CDR3 is TGTGCCAGCAGTTTCCCGGGCCCTATGCAGCAGTACTTC. It specifies CASSFPGPMQQYF.

This clonotype showed up many times. The chain carries TRBV11-2 and TRBJ2-7, with 7 bases aligning to TRBD2. Germline V gene lookup returns CDR1 SGHAT and CDR2 FQNNGV. The CDR3 loop spans 15 amino acids. Unmatched junction bases numbered 10, after V lost 4 bases and J lost 4 bases. Here the CDR3 DNA reads TGTGCCAGCAGCTCCCTCCCGGGAGGTCCGTACGAGCAGTACTTC. This translates into CASSSLPGGPYEQYF.

This clonotype was counted between two and nine times. The CDR3 loop is CASSFSYPLYRDEQFF. CDR3 DNA: TGTGCCAGCAGTTTTTCTTACCCACTCTACAGGGATGAGCAGTTCTTC. The chain combines TRBV6-2 or TRBV6-3 with TRBJ2-1; maybe TRBD1 (6 bases). The V gene's germline CDR1 is MNHEY and CDR2 SVGEGT. The CDR3 has 16 amino acids. The V gene lost 4 bases and the J gene lost 8 bases, with 21 bases spanning the gap.

This clonotype came up many times. The CDR3 DNA is TGTGCCAGCAGCTCCCCCCGCGGAGTTGGTGAAAACACTGAAGCTTTCTTT. Its translation is CASSSPRGVGENTEAFF. This chain uses TRBV28 with TRBJ1-1; no clear D gene. The V end was cut by 6 bases, the J end by 2 bases, with 22 bases between. Germline loops: CDR1 MDHEN, CDR2 SYDVKM. This CDR3 is built from 17 residues.

This clonotype showed up just once. This chain uses TRBV7-6 with TRBJ2-5; D is possibly TRBD2 (5 bases). V dropped 1 base and J dropped 4 bases, with 13 bases sitting between them. The germline gives CDR1 SGHVS, CDR2 FNYEAQ. The CDR3 runs 15 residues. CDR3 nucleotide sequence: TGTGCCAGCAGCTTAGAGGTCCTAGCCCGAGAGACCCAGTACTTC. It encodes CASSLEVLARETQYF.

This CDR3 reads CASSRGEAGRTGELFF. CDR3 in DNA: TGTGCCAGCAGCCGCGGGGAGGCGGGACGCACCGGGGAGCTGTTTTTT. The chain has TRBV6-1 and TRBJ2-2; TRBD2 might be the D (6 bases). V lost 6 bases to trimming and J lost 4 bases, with 18 bases between them. The CDR3 contains 16 residues. Germline lookup yields CDR1 MNHNS and CDR2 SASEGT.

A few counts support this clonotype. The chain recombines TRBV12-3 or TRBV12-4 with TRBJ1-1; tentatively, D is TRBD1 (5 bases). This CDR3 region has 14 residues. The V end lost 6 bases, the J end lost 9 bases, and 20 bases lay between the germline ends. In DNA form, the CDR3 reads TGTGCCAGCAGCATTCAAGCGCCGGGGCCGCAAGCTTTCTTT. Translated: CASSIQAPGPQAFF.

This clonotype appeared a few times. The J gene is TRBJ2-7, the V gene TRBV7-9; 8 bases are shared with TRBD2. Germline values: CDR1 SEHNR, CDR2 FQNEAQ (reference sequence). V was clipped by 4 bases and J by 0 bases; unmatched bases: 23. This CDR3 is built from 21 residues. The CDR3 coding sequence is TGTGCCAGCAGCTATCCAATCCCCGGGACTAGGTCGGGGTTCGTCTCCTACGAGCAGTACGTC. Amino acid sequence: CASSYPIPGTRSGFVSYEQYV.

This clonotype was seen only a few times. V usage is TRBV29-1 and J usage is TRBJ2-2; TRBD1 agrees at 8 bases. CDR3 length: 14 amino acids. The V and J ends lost 7 bases and 4 bases, in that order; junction bases with no gene match: 8. CDR1 and CDR2 from the germline V gene are SQVTM and ANQGSEA. CDR3 loop: CSGRPTGVTGELFF. The CDR3 DNA is TGCAGCGGTCGCCCGACAGGGGTCACCGGGGAGCTGTTTTTT.

In this sample, this clonotype turned up many times. The chain uses TRBV10-3 and TRBJ2-2, with 15 bases aligning to TRBD2. The CDR3 extends over 16 amino acids. The germline V gene encodes CDR1 ENHRY and CDR2 SYGVKD. The V and J ends lost 6 bases and 4 bases, in that order; junction bases with no gene match: 3. The CDR3 protein is CAISGTSGGITGELFF. As DNA, the CDR3 is TGTGCCATCAGCGGGACTAGCGGGGGGATCACCGGGGAGCTGTTTTTT.